This T cell receptor beta chain was retrieved from a study of blood T cell repertoires in COVID-19. Whole-study context: The analysed material was cDNA or gDNA that came from T cells, B-cell-depleted T cells, or PBMCs.

Germline CDR1 and CDR2: LNHDA and SQIVND (reference sequence). The CDR3 has 15 amino acids. V dropped 3 bases and J dropped 0 bases, with 9 bases sitting between them. Regarding this clone: Other nucleotide sequences from this sample produce the same CDR3.

Original processing methods: Estimated nucleated cell counts came from reference gene primer amplification. Method: immunoSEQ multiplex PCR; TCRdb's copy keeps in-frame clones and lacks some. The DNA gave D and trimming, while V, J and clone size come from that table. The data contain 360,000 or so clones, roughly 87% of them singletons. The TCR was taken from a woman younger than 45 who had recovered from COVID-19. The sample consisted of PBMCs or T cells enriched from blood (not recorded which). J is TRBJ1-5 and V is TRBV19; D gene ambiguous. This chain's CDR3 is CASSISQNSNQPQHF. The CDR3 coding sequence is TGTGCCAGTAGTATTTCCCAAAATAGCAATCAGCCCCAGCATTTT.